Listed below are T cell receptor beta chains from one sample, sequenced in a study of T cells in Graves' hyperthyroidism and ophthalmopathy. TCRdb passed the multiplex PCR reads through MiXCR, listing each CDR3 protein once. In the table there are nearly 600,000 distinct CDR3 sequences, over 12% of which are singletons. The specimen was blood. The receptors shown here come from a woman between 18 and 29 years old with Graves' ophthalmopathy. Each CDR3 is given with its conserved first and last residue. A D gene is named only where the DNA matches it firmly. Not every row has a clone size; where given, it reads once, few, many or a size class.

CDR3aa | CDR3nt | v_gene | abundance | d_gene | j_gene
CASSYSGGRGQANTQYF | TGTGCCAGCAGTTACTCGGGGGGCAGGGGGCAAGCAAATACGCAGTATTTT | TRBV6-5 | - | TRBD1 | TRBJ2-3
CASSVQGDYEQYF | TGTGCCAGCAGCGTGCAGGGAGACTACGAGCAGTACTTC | TRBV9 | few | - | TRBJ2-7
CASSLVAGGLNVLTF | TGTGCCAGCAGCTTAGTAGCTGGGGGCCTAAACGTCCTGACTTTC | TRBV11-2 | many | - | TRBJ2-6
CASSLGEGLIDTQYF | TGTGCCAGCAGCTTAGGGGAGGGCCTGATAGATACGCAGTATTTT | TRBV7-9 | many | TRBD2 | TRBJ2-3
CASSFPGLGTEAFF | TGTGCCAGCAGCTTTCCGGGCCTTGGGACTGAAGCTTTCTTT | TRBV5-5 | many | - | TRBJ1-1
CASSLLSGGLAGSYEQYF | TGTGCCAGCAGCTTACTTTCCGGGGGACTAGCGGGATCCTACGAGCAGTACTTC | TRBV7-3 | many | TRBD2 | TRBJ2-7
CASCIGQGAYEQYF | TGTGCCAGTTGTATCGGACAGGGGGCCTACGAGCAGTACTTC | TRBV27 | many | TRBD1 | TRBJ2-7
CASSFMGAGTGAMNTEAFF | TGTGCCAGCAGTTTTATGGGAGCCGGGACAGGGGCGATGAACACTGAAGCTTTCTTT | TRBV12-3/TRBV12-4 | - | TRBD1 | TRBJ1-1
CASSQDQRRETQETQYF | TGTGCCAGCAGCCAAGATCAGAGGCGGGAGACCCAAGAGACCCAGTACTTC | TRBV3-1 | many | TRBD2 | TRBJ2-5
CASSYGGSSSYEQYF | TGTGCCAGCAGTTACGGCGGGAGTTCCTCCTACGAGCAGTACTTC | TRBV6-5 | few | TRBD2 | TRBJ2-7
CASSYRSNTGELFF | TGTGCCAGCAGTTACAGGTCTAACACCGGGGAGCTGTTTTTT | TRBV6-5 | many | - | TRBJ2-2
CATSRQNYGYTF | TGTGCCACCAGCAGACAGAACTATGGCTACACCTTC | TRBV15 | many | - | TRBJ1-2
CATSTEGLAGYNEQFF | TGTGCCACCAGCACAGAAGGACTAGCGGGGTACAATGAGCAGTTCTTC | TRBV15 | many | TRBD2 | TRBJ2-1
CAWGDRIYEQYF | TGTGCCTGGGGGGACAGAATATACGAGCAGTACTTC | TRBV30 | many | TRBD1 | TRBJ2-7
CASSQEMGDLGNEQFF | TGTGCCAGCAGCCAAGAAATGGGAGACTTGGGGAATGAGCAGTTCTTC | TRBV4-2 | few | - | TRBJ2-1
CASSPTQGSSYNEQFF | TGTGCCAGCAGCCCGACCCAGGGAAGCTCCTACAATGAGCAGTTCTTC | TRBV7-9 | - | - | TRBJ2-1
CASSLDSKGPIGYGYTF | TGTGCCAGCAGTTTGGACAGTAAAGGCCCAATAGGGTATGGCTACACCTTC | TRBV28 | many | - | TRBJ1-2
CAWSGRVSNTEAFF | TGTGCCTGGAGCGGAAGAGTATCGAACACTGAAGCTTTCTTT | TRBV30 | many | - | TRBJ1-1
CASSPLHPRSYEQYF | TGTGCCAGCAGCCCTCTCCATCCCCGCTCCTACGAGCAGTACTTC | TRBV6-1 | - | - | TRBJ2-7
CASRRSGGTEAFF | TGTGCCAGCAGACGGTCCGGAGGAACTGAAGCTTTCTTT | TRBV5-4 | few | - | TRBJ1-1
CAWSVADQETQYF | TGTGCCTGGAGTGTTGCGGACCAAGAGACCCAGTACTTC | TRBV30 | many | - | TRBJ2-5
CATQRDSNYGYTF | TGTGCCACCCAAAGGGACTCTAACTATGGCTACACCTTC | TRBV2 | many | - | TRBJ1-2
CASSPDRARSSGAREQFF | TGTGCCAGCTCTCCAGACAGGGCAAGATCTAGCGGCGCCAGGGAGCAGTTCTTC | TRBV4-2 | few | - | TRBJ2-1
CASTDLGGANQPQHF | TGTGCCAGCACTGACCTCGGGGGGGCAAATCAGCCCCAGCATTTT | TRBV28 | - | - | TRBJ1-5
CASSLRAPREGGINEQFF | TGCGCCAGCAGCTTGAGGGCACCCCGGGAGGGCGGGATCAATGAGCAGTTCTTC | TRBV5-1 | few | TRBD2 | TRBJ2-1
CASSVDGGYNEQFF | TGTGCCAGCAGCGTAGATGGAGGCTACAATGAGCAGTTCTTC | TRBV9 | many | - | TRBJ2-1
CASSLGLAGPPVQFF | TGTGCCAGCAGTCTAGGACTAGCGGGCCCCCCGGTTCAGTTCTTC | TRBV2 | many | TRBD2 | TRBJ2-1
CASTVGLAAYEQYF | TGTGCCAGCACGGTGGGACTAGCGGCCTACGAGCAGTACTTC | TRBV2 | many | TRBD2 | TRBJ2-7
CASSSPRVGGRAILDEQFF | TGTGCCAGCAGCTCGCCCCGCGTCGGCGGGAGGGCTATCTTGGATGAGCAGTTCTTC | TRBV7-9 | many | TRBD2 | TRBJ2-1
CASSTPGSGSREQYF | TGTGCCAGCAGCACCCCAGGAAGCGGGAGCCGCGAGCAGTACTTC | TRBV13 | many | TRBD2 | TRBJ2-7
CASSTLSNRGTYEQYF | TGTGCCAGCAGCACCCTCTCGAACAGGGGAACCTACGAGCAGTACTTC | TRBV12-3/TRBV12-4 | - | TRBD1 | TRBJ2-7
CASSRVVSGSTDTQYF | TGCGCCAGCAGCCGCGTCGTTAGCGGGAGCACAGATACGCAGTATTTT | TRBV7-8 | - | TRBD2 | TRBJ2-3
CASSLAITGDSPLHF | TGCGCCAGCAGCTTGGCCATAACAGGGGACTCACCCCTCCACTTT | TRBV5-1 | - | TRBD1 | TRBJ1-6
CASSLSTSGSGTDTQYF | TGTGCCAGCAGCCTCTCTACTAGCGGGAGTGGTACAGATACGCAGTATTTT | TRBV3-1 | many | TRBD2 | TRBJ2-3
CASSEDGTGFTYEQYF | TGTGCCAGCAGTGAAGACGGGACAGGGTTCACCTACGAGCAGTACTTC | TRBV6-1 | many | TRBD1 | TRBJ2-7
CASSSDQNMNTEAFF | TGTGCCAGCAGTTCCGATCAGAACATGAACACTGAAGCTTTCTTT | TRBV28 | many | - | TRBJ1-1
CASSISLQDTQYF | TGTGCCAGTAGTATTTCCCTGCAAGATACGCAGTATTTT | TRBV19 | - | - | TRBJ2-3
CASSSEGTGNTIYF | TGTGCCAGCAGCTCGGAGGGGACTGGAAACACCATATATTTT | TRBV7-9 | - | - | TRBJ1-3